Listed below are T cell receptor beta chains from one sample, sequenced in a study of neurological immune-mediated disorders. TCRdb re-called the 5' RACE reads through MiXCR, storing one row per CDR3 protein. The table shows roughly 52,000 distinct CDR3 sequences, with around 5.3% occurring only once. Sequencing was carried out using CD4+ T cells from blood. These receptors all come from a woman younger than 30 with multiple sclerosis. CDR3s include the opening cysteine and the closing phenylalanine or tryptophan. Fields, in order: CDR3 DNA, CDR3 protein, J gene, clone size, CDR3 length, V gene, D gene. D genes are given only for firm matches. Clone size is not always given. Where it is, it says once, few, many or a class for expanded clones.

DNA: TGTGCCAGCAGCAACGACAAGGGAGGTGGCTACACCTTC
CDR3: CASSNDKGGGYTF
J: TRBJ1-2
size: many
length: 13
V: TRBV7-2
D: .

DNA: TGTGCCAGCAGCCCCCAGCTAGGGCGATCCTACAATGAGCAGTTCTTC
CDR3: CASSPQLGRSYNEQFF
J: TRBJ2-1
size: few
length: 16
V: TRBV7-2
D: .

DNA: TGTGCCAGCTCACCTCGAGGACAGGGGTACGACACTGAAGCTTTCTTT
CDR3: CASSPRGQGYDTEAFF
J: TRBJ1-1
size: few
length: 16
V: TRBV18
D: TRBD1

DNA: TGTGCCAGCCCTAGGGCCCAGGGTACCCATGGCTACACCTTC
CDR3: CASPRAQGTHGYTF
J: TRBJ1-2
size: many
length: 14
V: TRBV6-8
D: .

DNA: TGTGCCAGCAGTCCAGGGGGCCGAGGTGAAAAACTGTTTTTT
CDR3: CASSPGGRGEKLFF
J: TRBJ1-4
size: many
length: 14
V: TRBV12-3/TRBV12-4
D: TRBD1

DNA: TGTGCCAGCAGTTTTTGGACAGGGGGCACTCGGTACTATGGCTACACCTTC
CDR3: CASSFWTGGTRYYGYTF
J: TRBJ1-2
size: many
length: 17
V: TRBV12-3/TRBV12-4
D: TRBD1

DNA: TGTGCCAGCAGTCCCAACAGGGGCGCTAACTATGGCTACACCTTC
CDR3: CASSPNRGANYGYTF
J: TRBJ1-2
size: many
length: 15
V: TRBV12-3/TRBV12-4
D: TRBD1

DNA: TGCGCCAGCAGCATACGGGACAGCTATGGCTACACCTTC
CDR3: CASSIRDSYGYTF
J: TRBJ1-2
size: .
length: 13
V: TRBV5-1
D: TRBD1

DNA: TGCGCCAGCAGCTTGGACAGGGCCAATCAGCCCCAGCATTTT
CDR3: CASSLDRANQPQHF
J: TRBJ1-5
size: many
length: 14
V: TRBV5-1
D: .

DNA: TGTGCCAGCAGCTGGAGGGACTCTAACACAGATACGCAGTATTTT
CDR3: CASSWRDSNTDTQYF
J: TRBJ2-3
size: few
length: 15
V: TRBV7-9
D: .

DNA: TGCGCCAGCAGCTTTTGGTGGCCTAATGAAAAACTGTTTTTT
CDR3: CASSFWWPNEKLFF
J: TRBJ1-4
size: many
length: 14
V: TRBV5-1
D: .

DNA: TGCAGTGCTGGATCACAGGGCTGGGATTCACCCCTCCACTTT
CDR3: CSAGSQGWDSPLHF
J: TRBJ1-6
size: many
length: 14
V: TRBV20-1
D: .

DNA: TGTGCCAGCAGCCAAGGACAGGACTATGGCTACACCTTC
CDR3: CASSQGQDYGYTF
J: TRBJ1-2
size: many
length: 13
V: TRBV5-5
D: TRBD1

DNA: TGCGCCAGCAGCGCCCAGACTAGCGCGCGGCAGTTCTTC
CDR3: CASSAQTSARQFF
J: TRBJ2-1
size: medium-sized
length: 13
V: TRBV5-1
D: TRBD2

DNA: TGTGCCAGCAGTCTAGCGGTTAACACCGGGGAGCTGTTTTTT
CDR3: CASSLAVNTGELFF
J: TRBJ2-2
size: .
length: 14
V: TRBV5-4
D: TRBD2

DNA: TGCAGTGCTAGAATAGGCTACGAGCAGTACTTC
CDR3: CSARIGYEQYF
J: TRBJ2-7
size: few
length: 11
V: TRBV20-1
D: .

DNA: TGCGCCAGCAGCATAGACAGGGGCACTGAAGCTTTCTTT
CDR3: CASSIDRGTEAFF
J: TRBJ1-1
size: many
length: 13
V: TRBV5-1
D: TRBD1

DNA: TGCAGTGCTCCGACAGGGCTCGATGGCTACACCTTC
CDR3: CSAPTGLDGYTF
J: TRBJ1-2
size: many
length: 12
V: TRBV20-1
D: TRBD1

DNA: TGTGCCAGCAGTTTAAACTTCGCGGGTACAGATACGCAGTATTTT
CDR3: CASSLNFAGTDTQYF
J: TRBJ2-3
size: many
length: 15
V: TRBV12-3/TRBV12-4
D: .

DNA: TGTGCCACCAGTGATTCACGGACAGGAGGGGGCGAAGCTTTCTTT
CDR3: CATSDSRTGGGEAFF
J: TRBJ1-1
size: many
length: 15
V: TRBV24-1
D: TRBD1